This T cell receptor (beta chain) was captured by sequencing in a study of blood T cell repertoires in COVID-19. Looked up from germline, CDR1 is ENHRY and CDR2 is SYGVKD. The CDR3 has 16 residues. The V segment lost 6 bases and the J segment 9 bases; nucleotides outside the gene matches: 10. Authors' data handling: Nucleated cell number was recorded as an estimate derived from reference gene primer amplification. TCRdb keeps only in-frame clones here, not all; method: immunoSEQ multiplex PCR. V, J and clone size were drawn from that table, and D and trimming were deduced from the DNA. The sample has hundreds of thousands of clones; around nine tenths are singletons. Recovered status applied to Cohort 3 donors who had two consecutive negative PCRs. It also applied to those with clearance or with symptom resolution.

Sequencing was carried out using PBMCs or T cells enriched from blood (not recorded which). This TCR was recovered from a woman aged 45 to 65 who had recovered from COVID-19. The V and J genes are TRBV10-3 and TRBJ2-1; TRBD2 matches at 14 bases. CDR3 loop: CAISVGTSGGMGEQFF. CDR3 nucleotides: TGTGCCATCAGCGTAGGGACTAGCGGGGGCATGGGTGAGCAGTTCTTC.